One sample yielded the 19 T cell receptor beta chains listed below, sequenced in a study of vaccination effects on CD4 cells after COVID-19. Before sequencing took place, the ViraFEST assay used viral peptide pools to expand antigen-specific CD4+ T cells. Culture lasted 10 days before CD4+ T cell isolation. This person caught SARS-CoV-2 sometime from March to December 2020, and PCR testing confirmed the infection. Their antigens remain unidentified. Data came from immunoSEQ multiplex PCR; TCRdb stores just in-frame clones and leaves some out. This sample carries tens of thousands of clones, roughly three quarters of them seen once, and the ten largest clones take approximately 5%. The sequences come from CD4+ T cells from PBMCs cultured with HIV peptides, collected before COVID-19 vaccination. Subset meaning: HIV-1 Nef peptide pool negative control/reference culture. The receptor set was obtained from a human donor who had a prior SARS-CoV-2 infection.

V gene TRBV5-1 combines with J gene TRBJ2-3, with a tentative D call TRBD2 (6 bases). CDR3 length equals 15 residues. V gave up 1 base and J gave up 2 bases, with 11 bases separating them. The germline V gene encodes CDR1 SGHRS and CDR2 YFSETQ. Here the CDR3 DNA reads TGCGCCAGCAGCTTGTCTAGCGTATCCACAGATACGCAGTATTTT. Its translation: CASSLSSVSTDTQYF.

The rearrangement links TRBV9 to TRBJ2-1; D is unresolved. Germline-derived CDR1 and CDR2 are SGDLS and YYNGEE. Between the trimmed V and J ends, which lost 0 bases and 9 bases, there was a span of 10 bases. The CDR3 length is 13 residues. The CDR3 coding sequence is TGTGCCAGCAGCGTAGCTTTTATCAGTGAGCAGTTCTTC. Its protein product is CASSVAFISEQFF.

V and J are TRBV9 and TRBJ1-4, with TRBD1 matching 10 bases. Germline CDR1 is SGDLS and CDR2 is YYNGEE. The ends lost 3 bases at V and 8 bases at J; junction bases unmatched: 16. The CDR3 has 18 amino acids. Here the CDR3 reads CASSDPLGVDRGVEKLFF. CDR3 DNA sequence: TGTGCCAGCAGCGACCCCCTGGGTGTGGACAGGGGGGTGGAAAAACTGTTTTTT.

The chain combines TRBV4-3 with TRBJ2-1; 13 bases align to TRBD2. V shed 2 bases, J shed 5 bases, and the junction held 12 bases outside the gene matches. The CDR3 spans 19 residues. Germline CDR1 is LGHNA and CDR2 is YSLEER. The CDR3 DNA reads as TGCGCCAGCAGCCAAACCGGGACTAGCGGGACCTCCCGTCACAATGAGCAGTTCTTC. As protein: CASSQTGTSGTSRHNEQFF.

The V and J genes are TRBV3-1 (or the pseudogene TRBV3-2) and TRBJ2-1; the D is unclear. The germline V gene has CDR1 LGHDT and CDR2 YNNKEL (reference sequence). This CDR3 is 14 amino acids long. V lost 4 bases, J lost 10 bases, and 17 bases lay in between. The CDR3 sequence: CASSPDGFYGEQFF. In DNA form, the CDR3 reads TGTGCCAGCAGCCCGGACGGCTTCTATGGGGAGCAGTTCTTC.

The chain couples TRBV7-2 to TRBJ2-7; D is perhaps TRBD2 (5 bases). The CDR3 has 14 residues. Germline V lookup: CDR1 SGHTA, CDR2 FQGNSA. V dropped 5 bases and J dropped 3 bases, with 14 bases sitting between them. DNA of the CDR3: TGTGCCAGCAGCCCCGGAGGTAACCTCTACGAGCAGTACTTC. Its translation is CASSPGGNLYEQYF.

The chain employs TRBV11-3 and TRBJ2-7; the D is unclear. The length of the CDR3 is 13 residues. Germline V gives CDR1 SGHNT, CDR2 YENEEA. V lost 5 bases and J lost 3, with 11 bases in between. The chain's CDR3 is CASSRQTSYEQYF. The CDR3 bases are TGTGCCAGCAGCCGGCAGACAAGCTACGAGCAGTACTTC.

This clone was recorded a few times. The rearrangement links TRBV4-1 to TRBJ2-7; D ambiguous. The CDR3 extends over 12 amino acids. Looked up from germline, CDR1 is MGHRA and CDR2 is YSYEKL. Trimming took 1 base from V and 8 from J, leaving 9 bases between them. This CDR3 is CASSQVENQQYF. The CDR3 nucleotides are TGCGCCAGCAGCCAAGTGGAGAACCAGCAGTACTTC.

V and J are TRBV5-1 and TRBJ1-1, with TRBD1 matching 7 bases. The trim removed 3 bases at V and 5 bases at J, leaving 4 bases unmatched. Per germline, CDR1 SGHRS and CDR2 YFSETQ. The CDR3 loop spans 13 amino acids. The CDR3 nucleotides are TGCGCCAGCAGCTCGACAGGGATAACTGAAGCTTTCTTT. It codes for CASSSTGITEAFF.

This chain connects TRBV4-3 to TRBJ2-1; possible D gene TRBD2, 6 bases. V was clipped by 4 bases and J by 0 bases, with 10 bases between them. Germline CDR1 reads LGHNA; CDR2 reads YSLEER. CDR3 length: 15 amino acids. The CDR3 sequence is CASSRLDSSYNEQFF. CDR3 coding DNA: TGCGCCAGCAGCCGACTAGACAGCTCCTACAATGAGCAGTTCTTC.

The CDR3 protein is CATASRGYYEQYF. The DNA of the CDR3 is TGTGCGACGGCGTCCAGGGGGTATTACGAGCAGTACTTC. The chain couples TRBV27 to TRBJ2-7; 7 bases line up with TRBD1. This CDR3 has 13 residues. CDR1 and CDR2 (germline): MNHEY, SMNVEV (reference sequence).

The J gene is TRBJ2-1, the V gene TRBV30; unclear D gene. Germline CDR1 reads GTSNPN; CDR2 reads SVGIG (reference sequence). CDR3 length equals 12 residues. Trimming removed 1 base at V and 5 bases at J, with 6 bases between. DNA for the CDR3: TGTGCCTGGAGTGGTCGGAACAATGAGCAGTTCTTC. The encoded protein is CAWSGRNNEQFF.

The rearrangement links TRBV27 to TRBJ2-7, with D possibly TRBD2 on 6 matching bases. CDR3 length equals 15 residues. V was cut by 4 bases and J by 1 base, with 14 bases left in between. Germline loops: CDR1 MNHEY, CDR2 SMNVEV (reference sequence). The CDR3 here is CASSSYGGGSYEQYF. The CDR3 DNA follows: TGTGCCAGCAGTTCCTATGGTGGGGGGTCCTACGAGCAGTACTTC.

The chain employs TRBV3-1 (or the pseudogene TRBV3-2) and TRBJ1-3; 7 bases are a match to TRBD1. After removal of 4 bases from V and 8 bases from J, the junction contained 2 bases not matched to a gene. Per germline, CDR1 LGHDT and CDR2 YNNKEL (reference sequence). CDR3 length: 12 residues. The CDR3 DNA reads as TGTGCCAGCAGCCGACAGGGAGACACCATATATTTT. This encodes CASSRQGDTIYF.

The chain recombines TRBV9 with TRBJ1-2; D is ambiguous. The CDR3 loop spans 13 amino acids. Trimming pared 0 bases from V and 13 bases from J, leaving 16 bases between. Germline CDR1 and CDR2: SGDLS and YYNGEE. The chain's CDR3 is CASSVDPTLAGTF. The CDR3 nucleotides are TGTGCCAGCAGCGTAGATCCGACTCTTGCTGGCACCTTC.

The chain employs TRBV5-4 and TRBJ2-1; D is undetermined. The CDR3 is made up of 16 amino acids. With 4 bases removed from V and 0 bases from J, the gap between germline ends came to 14 bases. The V gene's germline CDR1 is SGHNT and CDR2 YYREEE (reference sequence). The CDR3, as DNA: TGTGCCAGCAGCCTATGGGAAAGAAGCTCCTACAATGAGCAGTTCTTC. It specifies CASSLWERSSYNEQFF.

The rearrangement links TRBV7-8 to TRBJ2-1, with a tentative D call TRBD2 (5 bases). V lost 3 bases to trimming and J lost 4 bases, with 19 bases between them. The CDR3 totals 17 residues. CDR1 SGHVS and CDR2 FQNEAQ come from the germline V gene. The CDR3: CASSFSDTYPPYNEQFF. CDR3 DNA: TGTGCCAGCAGCTTTAGCGACACTTACCCCCCATACAATGAGCAGTTCTTC. Looking up the rest from reference TRBV7-8 and TRBJ2-1 gives the full variable domain: GAGVSQSPRYKVAKRGQDVALRCDPISGHVSLFWYQQALGQGPEFLTYFQNEAQLDKSGLPSDRFFAERPEGSVSTLKIQRTQQEDSAVYLCASSFSDTYPPYNEQFFGPGTRLTVL.

V is TRBV7-2 and J is TRBJ1-4; tentatively, D is TRBD1 (5 bases). This CDR3 is 11 amino acids long. The germline gives CDR1 SGHTA, CDR2 FQGNSA. The germline V and J ends were trimmed by 3 bases and 15 bases, with 11 bases remaining between them. CDR3 residues: CASSLGREVFF. The CDR3 nucleotides are TGTGCCAGCAGCTTGGGCAGGGAAGTGTTTTTT.

DNA of the CDR3: TGTGCCAGCAGTCCGGACAGGGCTGAGACCCAGTACTTC. This sequence encodes CASSPDRAETQYF. J is TRBJ2-5 and V is TRBV6-5; 8 bases are shared with TRBD1. The germline gives CDR1 MNHEY, CDR2 SVGAGI. V was clipped by 5 bases and J by 5 bases; unmatched bases: 4. The CDR3 spans 13 residues.